What follows describes a single TCR beta chain. Its antigen is currently unknown. TCRdb's table, derived via immunoSEQ multiplex PCR, lists solely in-frame clones and lacks some. The data show 45,000 or so clones, with approximately 90% seen just once and around 5% held by the top ten. CDR1 is SQVTM, CDR2 ANQGSEA, per germline. The V end lost 4 bases, the J end lost 6 bases, and 10 bases lay between the germline ends. The CDR3 spans 12 residues. Time point described: newly diagnosed, previously untreated cHL patient sample. Comparators were PBMCs taken from newly diagnosed, untreated classical Hodgkin lymphoma. The data were taken from a study of PD-1 blockade in classical Hodgkin lymphoma. Overall study results and limits: Reports described newly diagnosed patients as having lower baseline TCR diversity than healthy donors. Reasons behind the repertoire differences stay unclear, perhaps disease activity or earlier therapy.

This TCR was sampled from a human donor with classical Hodgkin lymphoma. The sample was peripheral blood mononuclear cells (PBMCs). The chain uses TRBV29-1 and TRBJ2-1, with D uncertain. The CDR3: CSVGSQVNEQFF. CDR3 nucleotide sequence: TGCAGCGTTGGTTCTCAGGTCAATGAGCAGTTCTTC.